The sequence of this TCR beta chain was determined in a study of blood T cell repertoires in COVID-19 (TCRdb year 2020). For context, the study as a whole: Samples from collaborators originated in the United States, Italy and Spain and spanned both the acute and convalescent phases of COVID-19. Where available, HLA class I and class II types were obtained from metadata supplied by the sample provider rather than from assay-based typing. Subjects who had been exposed to COVID-19, were actively infected with it, or had recovered from it provided the deeply sampled blood TCRbeta repertoires that made up the dataset. The prospective study material was composed of cDNA or gDNA derived from T cells, B-cell-depleted T cells, or PBMCs. The samples were drawn from two sources: the first 160 participants of the ongoing ImmuneRACE study, and 1,200 or so subjects contributed by 6 global collaborators. The repertoires were released in a freely available public database intended as a resource for research on the immune response to SARS-CoV-2. Sample metadata almost always included a de-identified subject ID, COVID-19 status, age in years and sex.

Enrolling through a virtual design, the prospective study's participants ranged in age from about 18 to 89 years and lived across 24 United States geographic areas. In the prospective study, participants were assigned to cohorts based on the clinical history participants reported in a screening survey and a study questionnaire. Exposed participants had been in contact with someone with a PCR-confirmed or clinician-diagnosed COVID-19 case within 2 weeks of study entry. In the prospective study, mobile phlebotomists collected whole blood, serum and a nasopharyngeal or oropharyngeal swab from each participant. Prospective study participants could optionally give additional blood draws and questionnaires over a 2-month period. Blood samples from the prospective study were shipped frozen or at room temperature prior to DNA extraction. On the study overall, not on this receptor specifically: The quantity of clinical and demographic metadata differed by source and by participant and was supplied without curation.

The immunoSEQ Assay, a bias-controlled multiplex PCR, was used to amplify TCRbeta CDR3 regions from genomic DNA. As for the original processing: Nucleated cell counts per sample were estimated from amplification of reference gene primers within the assay. To quantify the absolute abundance of each unique TCRbeta CDR3 rearrangement, sequence reads were collapsed and filtered. For each sample, productive Simpson clonality was calculated as the square root of Simpson's diversity index across productive rearrangements. TCRdb's version of the immuneACCESS table is confined to in-frame rearrangements and falls short of the full clone set. An unresolved V gene accounts for under half of the shortfall where checked; the remainder is of unknown origin. V, J and clone size reflect that table, while D and trimming were determined from the DNA. A total of around 160,000 clones appear in this sample, 84% of them only once. The top ten clones comprise about 5.8% of the sample.

About this clone itself: Its specific antigen is unknown. The input lacks base qualities; no much larger clone sits a single base away.

The CDR3, from cysteine to phenylalanine, totals 16 residues. Of the read, only the CDR3 DNA is kept; its 48 bases are in frame from base 1. Trimming removed 0 bases from V and 4 bases from J; the gene matches leave 7 bases unexplained. Based on the germline V gene (reference sequence), the CDR1 and CDR2 sequences are SEHNR and FQNEAQ. Input material: PBMCs or T cells enriched from blood (not recorded which). This TCR derives from a woman aged 50 to 65 who had been exposed to COVID-19. The rearranged chain carries TRBV7-9 and TRBJ2-3; the junction holds 7 bases that match TRBD2. The CDR3 amino acid sequence is: CASSLASSGSSDTQYF. The bases are TGTGCCAGCAGCTTAGCATCTAGCGGCTCCTCAGATACGCAGTATTTT.